Given below is one T cell receptor beta chain in context. From germline, CDR1 is WNHNN and CDR2 SYGVQD (reference sequence). V lost 2 bases, J lost 3 bases, and 13 bases lay in between. The CDR3 is 15 amino acids. The data derive from a study of control samples from healthy donors and cancer patients. Assay: immunoSEQ multiplex PCR; the TCRdb copy retains only in-frame clones and omits some. The sample lists some 210,000 clones; about 90% were seen once. The rearrangement joins TRBV10-1 to TRBJ1-1, with D perhaps TRBD1 (6 bases). Material for sequencing was blood. The clonotype was recovered from a man aged 25-45 years in good health. Here the CDR3 DNA reads TGCGCCAGCAGTGAGGAGGGACATTCGGACACTGAAGCTTTCTTT. Protein: CASSEEGHSDTEAFF.